This T cell receptor (beta chain) was captured by sequencing in a study of blood T cell repertoires in COVID-19. The wider study: Donors in the United States, Italy and Spain gave samples during acute or convalescent COVID-19. From T cells, B-cell-depleted T cells, or PBMCs came the material, which was cDNA or gDNA.

The ends lost 4 bases at V and 7 bases at J; junction bases unmatched: 12. This CDR3 contains 15 residues. Germline loops: CDR1 LNHDA, CDR2 SQIVND (reference sequence). This clone is a singleton in its sample. Under the authors' procedure: How many nucleated cells were present was estimated from reference gene primer amplification. This table comes from immunoSEQ multiplex PCR, and its TCRdb copy is limited to in-frame clones, with some not included. V and J calls and clone size are as listed in that table; D and trimming were resolved from the DNA. The sample contains roughly 460,000 clones, roughly 90% of which appear only once. Seattle cases were enrolled at active infection and followed longitudinally.

Material for sequencing was peripheral blood. This rearrangement joins TRBV19 to TRBJ1-2; 7 bases match TRBD1. This clonotype was obtained from a man aged 18 to 30 with COVID-19, enrolled during active disease. The chain's CDR3 is CASSTQDRVYGGYTF. In DNA form, the CDR3 reads TGTGCCAGTAGTACCCAAGACAGGGTTTACGGTGGCTACACCTTC. Combining the CDR3 with reference TRBV19 and TRBJ1-2 gives the whole variable domain DGGITQSPKYLFRKEGQNVTLSCEQNLNHDAMYWYRQDPGQGLRLIYYSQIVNDFQKGDIAEGYSVSREKKESFPLTVTSAQKNPTAFYLCASSTQDRVYGGYTFGSGTRLTVV.